Listed below are T cell receptor beta chains from one sample, sequenced in a study of blood T cells in healthy people across ages. A single record per CDR3 protein comes from TCRdb applying MiXCR to the 5' RACE reads. This sample has about 1.4 million distinct CDR3 sequences; 59% occur once, and the top ten carry 6.5% to 8%. What was sequenced was blood. Receptors were obtained from a man aged 18 to 29 in good health. Each CDR3 is given with its conserved first and last residue. Each record gives: V gene, J gene, D gene, CDR3 length, clone size, CDR3 DNA, CDR3 protein. A D gene is named only where the DNA matches it firmly. A row's size may be missing; if present it is once, few, many or a size class.

>TRBV20-1|TRBJ2-7|TRBD1|14|-
TGCAGTGCCACAACTAGACAGGGTTCCTACGAGCAGTACTTC
CSATTRQGSYEQYF
>TRBV5-1|TRBJ2-5|TRBD1|15|-
TGCGCCAGCAGCCGGGGACAGGGAGTTTTGGAGACCCAGTACTTC
CASSRGQGVLETQYF
>TRBV28|TRBJ2-7|-|19|-
TGTGCCAGCAGTTTACCACTGTTCGGGGGCGCACACAACTCCTACGAGCAGTACTTC
CASSLPLFGGAHNSYEQYF
>TRBV7-9|TRBJ2-7|TRBD1|17|-
TGTGCCAGCAGCTTCCGAATGGGGCCAGGGGGTACCTACGAGCAGTACTTC
CASSFRMGPGGTYEQYF
>TRBV15|TRBJ1-6|-|17|-
TGTGCCACCAGCAGAGGGGACCTTATTAAGACTAATTCACCCCTCCACTTT
CATSRGDLIKTNSPLHF
>TRBV29-1|TRBJ2-3|TRBD2|14|-
TGCAGCGCCCCCGGGGGGGGACCCACAGATACGCAGTATTTT
CSAPGGGPTDTQYF
>TRBV4-1|TRBJ2-5|TRBD1|15|-
TGCGCCAGCAGCCAAGGTCCGGGACAGCAAGAGACCCAGTACTTC
CASSQGPGQQETQYF
>TRBV11-2|TRBJ2-1|-|15|-
TGTGCCAGCAGCTCATCGACCGGGACGCCGGCGGGGCAGTTCTTC
CASSSSTGTPAGQFF
>TRBV10-3|TRBJ2-5|TRBD2|15|few
TGTGCCATCAGGATCGGGACTAGCGGGGAAGAGACCCAGTACTTC
CAIRIGTSGEETQYF
>TRBV5-1|TRBJ2-7|TRBD1|18|-
TGCGCCAGCAGCTTGGGACCCGGGACAGGGAGATTTTCCTACGAGCAGTACTTC
CASSLGPGTGRFSYEQYF
>TRBV5-4|TRBJ1-2|-|13|-
TGTGCCAGCAGCCAAAGTATGGGTGCTGGCTACACCTTC
CASSQSMGAGYTF
>TRBV28|TRBJ2-5|TRBD1|11|-
TGTGCCAGCGCTTTTGGGACAGACAAGTACTTC
CASAFGTDKYF
>TRBV4-3|TRBJ2-7|TRBD1|15|-
TGCGCCAGCAGCCAAGAAAGGGACAGATCCTACGAGCAGTACTTC
CASSQERDRSYEQYF
>TRBV13|TRBJ2-1|-|14|few
TGTGCCAGCAGCTTAGGCCTGGCGTCAGCTGAGCAGTTCTTC
CASSLGLASAEQFF
>TRBV6-5|TRBJ2-7|TRBD1|15|-
TGTGCCAGCACCAGACAGGGGAGAGACTACTACGAGCAGTACTTC
CASTRQGRDYYEQYF
>TRBV4-2|TRBJ1-2|-|15|few
TGTGCCAGCAACCCCGGTTTTAGGGCGACGGGAGGCTACACCTTC
CASNPGFRATGGYTF
>TRBV2|TRBJ2-7|TRBD1|15|-
TGTGCCAGCAGGGACAGGGGGCTGCTGTCCTACGAGCAGTACTTC
CASRDRGLLSYEQYF
>TRBV2|TRBJ2-7|-|15|-
TGTGCCAGCAGCCGACAGGTTACAAGCTCCTACGAGCAGTACTTC
CASSRQVTSSYEQYF
>TRBV3-1|TRBJ2-5|TRBD2|15|-
TGTGCCAGCAGCCGGGGACTAGCGGGACAAGAGACCCAGTACTTC
CASSRGLAGQETQYF
>TRBV12-3/TRBV12-4|TRBJ2-7|-|13|-
TGTGCCAGCAGTATACAGGAATCCTACGTGCGGTACTTC
CASSIQESYVRYF
>TRBV5-1|TRBJ2-3|-|13|-
TGCGCCAGCAGCCAGGCCGTCGCAGATACGCAGTATTTT
CASSQAVADTQYF
>TRBV18|TRBJ1-1|-|13|few
TGTGCCAGCTCACCTTCCGGGACGGCCGAAGCTTTCTTT
CASSPSGTAEAFF
>TRBV18|TRBJ2-6|TRBD1|17|-
TGTGCCAGCTCACCCGGACAGGTCGACTCTGGGGCCAACGTCCTGACTTTC
CASSPGQVDSGANVLTF
>TRBV7-9|TRBJ2-3|-|12|few
TGTGCCAGCAGCGAAACCCCAGATACGCAGTATTTT
CASSETPDTQYF
>TRBV5-1|TRBJ1-1|-|14|-
TGCGCCAGCGGCCGACGTACACCGGGGCCTGAAGCTTTCTTT
CASGRRTPGPEAFF
>TRBV20-1|TRBJ1-5|TRBD1|19|-
TGCAGTGCACCTAGTCCGGTTGGGGAGGCAAGACAGGGGACCGGGCCCCAGCATTTT
CSAPSPVGEARQGTGPQHF
>TRBV29-1|TRBJ2-1|-|14|many
TGCAGCGTTGAACGGGGGTCGTCTTACAATGAGCAGTTCTTC
CSVERGSSYNEQFF
>TRBV14|TRBJ2-5|-|15|-
TGTGCCAGCAGCCAAGATTGGGCAGGGGCGGAGACCCAGTACTTC
CASSQDWAGAETQYF
>TRBV7-2|TRBJ2-3|-|14|many
TGTGCCAGCAGCTTAGTGAGGAGCACAGATACGCAGTATTTT
CASSLVRSTDTQYF
>TRBV20-1|TRBJ2-3|TRBD1|14|-
TGCAGTACTAGAGATCAGGGGGGCACAGATACGCAGTATTTT
CSTRDQGGTDTQYF
>TRBV5-6|TRBJ1-6|-|15|-
TGTGCCAGCAGCTTGGAGGGGGGGCCTAATTCACCCCTCCACTTT
CASSLEGGPNSPLHF
>TRBV29-1|TRBJ1-6|-|14|-
TGCAGCGTTAAAGTGGAATCGGGGACTTCACCCCTCCACTTT
CSVKVESGTSPLHF
>TRBV10-3|TRBJ1-1|-|13|once
TGTGCCATCAATGAGGGTAAATACACTGAAGCTTTCTTT
CAINEGKYTEAFF
>TRBV20-1|TRBJ2-3|-|14|-
TGCAGTGCTAGAGATCAGGAGGGAACAGATACGCAGTATTTT
CSARDQEGTDTQYF
>TRBV20-1|TRBJ2-7|-|14|-
TGCAGTGCTTCCCGGGCGGGAAGGTTGGACGAGCAGTACTTC
CSASRAGRLDEQYF
>TRBV20-1|TRBJ2-7|TRBD2|14|few
TGCAGTGCTAGAGATCTACTAGCGGATTACGAGCAGTACTTC
CSARDLLADYEQYF
>TRBV5-6|TRBJ2-1|-|15|few
TGTGCCAGCAGCTTGGCGACTAGCTCCTACAATGAGCAGTTCTTC
CASSLATSSYNEQFF
>TRBV5-1|TRBJ1-2|-|13|-
TGCGCCAGCAGCTTGTCACGAAGCTATGGCTACACCTTC
CASSLSRSYGYTF
>TRBV4-2|TRBJ1-2|-|15|-
TGTGCCAGCAGCCAAATTTGGGGGGAAAACTATGGCTACACCTTC
CASSQIWGENYGYTF
>TRBV4-1|TRBJ1-4|-|15|-
TGCGCCAGCAGCCAAGGGACTTCAACTAATGAAAAACTGTTTTTT
CASSQGTSTNEKLFF
>TRBV4-1|TRBJ2-7|TRBD2|17|-
TGCGCCAGCAGCCAAGATATGTCTAGCGGGAGAATCAATGAGCAGTACTTC
CASSQDMSSGRINEQYF
>TRBV10-3|TRBJ1-3|TRBD1|14|once
TGTGCCATCAGTGACACAGGGGGCAAGGACACCATATATTTT
CAISDTGGKDTIYF
>TRBV4-2|TRBJ1-1|-|14|-
TGTGCCAGCAGATCCCAACAGCTGAACACTGAAGCTTTCTTT
CASRSQQLNTEAFF
>TRBV4-1|TRBJ2-3|-|17|-
TGCGCCAGCAGCCAGGATGACAGGCGAGGTAGCACAGATACGCAGTATTTT
CASSQDDRRGSTDTQYF
>TRBV27|TRBJ2-7|-|14|-
TGTGCCAGCAGCCCACAGGTGAGCTCCTACGAGCAGTACTTC
CASSPQVSSYEQYF
>TRBV5-1|TRBJ2-5|TRBD2|16|-
TGCGCCAGCAGCGCGGGACTAGCGGGAGTGGGTAATGAGCAGTACTTC
CASSAGLAGVGNEQYF
>TRBV20-1|TRBJ2-3|-|20|-
TGCAGTGCTAGAGATTCATTGAGGGTTGACCCATCCGACTTCACAGATACGCAGTATTTT
CSARDSLRVDPSDFTDTQYF
>TRBV7-2|TRBJ2-7|TRBD1|17|few
TGTGCCAGCAGCGTAGTTGAGTTGACAGGGTCTTCCTACGAGCAGTACTTC
CASSVVELTGSSYEQYF
>TRBV18|TRBJ2-7|-|14|once
TGTGCCAGCTCACAAACTGACAGTACCTACGAGCAGTACTTC
CASSQTDSTYEQYF